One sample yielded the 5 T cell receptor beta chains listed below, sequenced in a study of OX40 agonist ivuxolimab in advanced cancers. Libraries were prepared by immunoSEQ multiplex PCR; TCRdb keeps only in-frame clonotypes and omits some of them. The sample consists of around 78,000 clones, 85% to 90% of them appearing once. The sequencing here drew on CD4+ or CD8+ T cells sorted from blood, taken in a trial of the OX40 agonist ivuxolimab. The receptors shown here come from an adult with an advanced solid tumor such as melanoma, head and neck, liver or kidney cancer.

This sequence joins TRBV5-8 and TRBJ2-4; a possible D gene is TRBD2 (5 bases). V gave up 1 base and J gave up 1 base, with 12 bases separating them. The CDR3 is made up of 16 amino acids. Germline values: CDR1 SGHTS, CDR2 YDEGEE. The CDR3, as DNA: TGTGCCAGCAGCTTGTCAAGCTGGGAGGCCAAAAACATTCAGTACTTC. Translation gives CASSLSSWEAKNIQYF.

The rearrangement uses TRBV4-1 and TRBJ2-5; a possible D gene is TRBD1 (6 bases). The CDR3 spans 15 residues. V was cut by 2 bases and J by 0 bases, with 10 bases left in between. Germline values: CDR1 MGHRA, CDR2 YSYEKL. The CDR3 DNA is TGCGCCAGCAGCCAAACACAGGGATACCAAGAGACCCAGTACTTC. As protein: CASSQTQGYQETQYF.

In DNA form, the CDR3 reads TGCGCCAGCAGCTCTTTACTAGCGGGAGGGAACAATGAGCAGTTCTTC. This translates into CASSSLLAGGNNEQFF. The chain uses TRBV5-1 and TRBJ2-1; 13 positions match TRBD2. CDR1 and CDR2 (germline): SGHRS, YFSETQ. This CDR3 comprises 16 residues. Losses at the gene ends were 3 bases for V and 5 bases for J; bases not matched to a gene: 5.

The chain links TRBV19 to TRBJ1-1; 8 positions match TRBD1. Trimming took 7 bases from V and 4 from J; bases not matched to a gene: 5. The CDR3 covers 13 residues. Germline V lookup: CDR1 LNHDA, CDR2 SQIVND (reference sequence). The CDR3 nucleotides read TGTGCCAGTACCAGGGGGCTGGGCACTGAAGCTTTCTTT. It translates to CASTRGLGTEAFF. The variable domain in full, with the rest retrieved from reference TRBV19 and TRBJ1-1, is DGGITQSPKYLFRKEGQNVTLSCEQNLNHDAMYWYRQDPGQGLRLIYYSQIVNDFQKGDIAEGYSVSREKKESFPLTVTSAQKNPTAFYLCASTRGLGTEAFFGQGTRLTVV.

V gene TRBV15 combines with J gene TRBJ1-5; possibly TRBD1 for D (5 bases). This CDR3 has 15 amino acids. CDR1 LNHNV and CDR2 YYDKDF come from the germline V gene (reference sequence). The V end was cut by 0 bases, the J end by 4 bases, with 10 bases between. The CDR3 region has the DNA TGTGCCACCAGCAGAGATTCGGGGGGGAATCAGCCCCAGCATTTT. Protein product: CATSRDSGGNQPQHF.